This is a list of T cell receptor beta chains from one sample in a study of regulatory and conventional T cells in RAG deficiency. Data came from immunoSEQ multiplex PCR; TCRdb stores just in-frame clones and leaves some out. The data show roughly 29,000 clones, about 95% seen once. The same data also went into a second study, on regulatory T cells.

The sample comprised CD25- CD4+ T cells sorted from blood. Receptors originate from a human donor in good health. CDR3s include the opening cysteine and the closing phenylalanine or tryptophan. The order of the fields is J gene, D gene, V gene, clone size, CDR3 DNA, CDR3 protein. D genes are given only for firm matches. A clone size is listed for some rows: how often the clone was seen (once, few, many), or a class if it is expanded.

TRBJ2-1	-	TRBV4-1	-	TGCGCCAGCGGTCCCTATTCCGGCAATGAGCAGTTCTTC	CASGPYSGNEQFF
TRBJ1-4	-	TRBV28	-	TGTGCCAGCAGTACGGGGGATGCAACTAATGAAAAACTGTTTTTT	CASSTGDATNEKLFF
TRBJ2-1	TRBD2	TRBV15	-	TGTGCCACCAGCAGCCAGCGGGGGGCCTACAATGAGCAGTTCTTC	CATSSQRGAYNEQFF
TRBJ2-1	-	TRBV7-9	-	TGTGCCAGCAGCTTGCACACGACTTCATACAATGAGCAGTTCTTC	CASSLHTTSYNEQFF
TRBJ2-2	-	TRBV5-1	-	TGCGCCAGCAGCAACGGGGGATCGAACACCGGGGAGCTGTTTTTT	CASSNGGSNTGELFF
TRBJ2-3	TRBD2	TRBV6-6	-	TGTGCCAGCAGGGGGGTCGGAGCTAGCGGGGCAGATACGCAGTATTTT	CASRGVGASGADTQYF
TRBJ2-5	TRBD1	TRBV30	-	TGTGCCTGGAAGGGACAGGGTAGAGAGACCCAGTACTTC	CAWKGQGRETQYF
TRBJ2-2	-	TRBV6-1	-	TGTGCCAGCAGACAGGCACTGAACACCGGGGAGCTGTTTTTT	CASRQALNTGELFF
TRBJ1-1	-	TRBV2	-	TGTGCCAGCAGTGATAACAGGAACACTGGAGCTTTCTTT	CASSDNRNTGAFF
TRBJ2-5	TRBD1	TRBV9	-	TGTGCCAGCAGCGCGACAGGGGGCCGGGGAGAGACCCAGTACTTC	CASSATGGRGETQYF
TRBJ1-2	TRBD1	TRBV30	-	TGTGCCTGGAGTTTTGGCAGGGGGGCGGGCTACACCTTC	CAWSFGRGAGYTF
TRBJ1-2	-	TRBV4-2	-	TGTGCCAGCAGCCAAGCACAGCAATATGGCTACACCTTC	CASSQAQQYGYTF
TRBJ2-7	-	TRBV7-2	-	TGTGCCAGCAGCTTAGAGGCACAGGGATCTTACGAGCAGTACTTC	CASSLEAQGSYEQYF
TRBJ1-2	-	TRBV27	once	TGTGCCAGCAGGGTTACGGGGACTAACTATGGCTACACCTTC	CASRVTGTNYGYTF
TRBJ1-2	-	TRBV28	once	TGTGCCAGCAGTCCCCCGGGGGGGTTTGGTGGCTACACCTTC	CASSPPGGFGGYTF
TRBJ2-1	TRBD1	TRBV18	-	TGTGCCAGCTCACCACTAGGGACAGACTACAATGAGCAGTTCTTC	CASSPLGTDYNEQFF
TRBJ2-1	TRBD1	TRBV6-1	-	TGTGCCACTATACACGGCGGGACAGGGAAGGGTGAGCAGTTCTTC	CATIHGGTGKGEQFF
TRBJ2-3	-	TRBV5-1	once	TGCGCCAGCAGCTTCGGCAGGGGCACAGATACGCAGTATTTT	CASSFGRGTDTQYF
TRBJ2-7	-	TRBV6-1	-	TGTGCCAGCAGTGAAGGTTTAGGGACACCGATCTACGAGCAGTACTTC	CASSEGLGTPIYEQYF
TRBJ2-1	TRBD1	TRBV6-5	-	TGTGCCACCAGGACCGACAGGGCATCCTACAATGAGCAGTTCTTC	CATRTDRASYNEQFF
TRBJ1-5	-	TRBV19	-	TGTGCCAGTAGTCCAAGCCGGACAGTTAGCAATCAGCCCCAGCATTTT	CASSPSRTVSNQPQHF
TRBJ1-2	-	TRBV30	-	TGTGCCTGGAACTTGGGGGGATCCTATGGCTACACCTTC	CAWNLGGSYGYTF
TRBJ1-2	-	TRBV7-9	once	TGTGCCAGCAGCTTGGGGGGGCTCAGCTATGGCTACACCTTC	CASSLGGLSYGYTF
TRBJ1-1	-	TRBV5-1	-	TGCGCCAGCAGCTTGGCCACAGTGAACACTGAAGCTTTCTTT	CASSLATVNTEAFF
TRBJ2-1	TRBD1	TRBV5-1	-	TGCGCCAGCACCCTAAACAGGGGTGAGGGTGAGCAGTTCTTC	CASTLNRGEGEQFF
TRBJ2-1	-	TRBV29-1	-	TGCAGCGTTGGACAGGATAGCTCCTACAATGAGCAGTTCTTC	CSVGQDSSYNEQFF
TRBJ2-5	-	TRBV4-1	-	TGCGCCAGCAGCCAGGGTAGCGTCGAGGAGACCCAGTACTTC	CASSQGSVEETQYF
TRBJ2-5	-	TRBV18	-	TGTGCCAGCTCACCACGAACTACTCAAGAGACCCAGTACTTC	CASSPRTTQETQYF
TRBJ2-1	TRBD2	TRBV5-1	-	TGCGCCAGCAGCCCGGGACTAGCGACCAATGAGCAGTTCTTC	CASSPGLATNEQFF
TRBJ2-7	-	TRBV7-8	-	TGTGCCAGCAGCTCCTTGGGGCCCTACGAGCAGTACTTC	CASSSLGPYEQYF
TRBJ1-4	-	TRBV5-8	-	TGTGCCAGCAGCTCGGCGAGGAACGAAAAACTGTTTTTT	CASSSARNEKLFF
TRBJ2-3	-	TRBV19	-	TGTGCCAGTAGTATAGCTACGAGATCTGGAGGAATCGCAGATACGCAGTATTTT	CASSIATRSGGIADTQYF
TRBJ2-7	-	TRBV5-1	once	TGCGCCAGCCGTTACTACGGGTTAAGCTCCTACGAGCAGTACTTC	CASRYYGLSSYEQYF
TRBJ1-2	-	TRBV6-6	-	TGTGCCAGCAGTCGGAGTGCTAACTATGGCTACACCTTC	CASSRSANYGYTF
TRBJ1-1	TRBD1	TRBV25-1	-	TGTGCCAGCAGTGAAGACAGGGTGGGGGGTACTGAAGCTTTCTTT	CASSEDRVGGTEAFF
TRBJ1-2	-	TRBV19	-	TGTGCCAGTAGTACCCCAGGGGCCACCCAATGGGGCTACACCTTC	CASSTPGATQWGYTF